These 10 T cell receptor beta chains share one sample of origin, sequenced in a study of blood T cell repertoires in COVID-19. Sequenced by immunoSEQ multiplex PCR; TCRdb stores in-frame clones only, minus some. The sample has about 220,000 clones, over 75% seen once. The sample taken for sequencing was peripheral blood. Receptor source: an older woman with COVID-19, enrolled during active disease.

This chain's CDR3 is CASRPRQGRSPLHF. The CDR3 DNA reads as TGTGCCAGCAGACCTAGACAGGGTCGCTCACCCCTCCACTTT. The V and J genes are TRBV6-2 or TRBV6-3 and TRBJ1-6; 7 bases align to TRBD1. The CDR3 totals 14 residues. CDR1 MNHEY and CDR2 SVGEGT come from the germline V gene. V trimming: 6 bases; J trimming: 10 bases; junction bases outside the gene matches: 9.

The V gene is TRBV12-3 or TRBV12-4, the J gene TRBJ1-1, with D uncertain. V shed 1 base and J shed 6 bases, with 9 bases lying between them. The CDR3 has 13 amino acids. CDR3 DNA sequence: TGTGCCAGCAGTTTAGGCTGGCCCGCTGAAGCTTTCTTT. It translates to CASSLGWPAEAFF.

The rearrangement joins TRBV15 to TRBJ1-5; D unresolved. This CDR3 region has 13 residues. The germline CDR1 and CDR2 sequences are LNHNV and YYDKDF (reference sequence). V was pared by 6 bases and J by 4 bases, with 10 bases between. The CDR3 is CATSPNLNQPQHF. CDR3 nucleotide sequence: TGTGCCACCAGTCCGAACCTAAATCAGCCCCAGCATTTT.

The chain recombines TRBV27 with TRBJ1-1; D ambiguous. This CDR3 contains 15 residues. V lost 0 bases, J lost 1 base, and 9 bases lay in between. CDR1 and CDR2 (germline): MNHEY, SMNVEV (reference sequence). CDR3 loop: CASSLSGGQNTEAFF. The CDR3 nucleotides are TGTGCCAGCAGTTTATCGGGTGGGCAGAACACTGAAGCTTTCTTT.

In its sample, this clone was seen once. The chain uses TRBV19 and TRBJ1-4, with a tentative D call TRBD1 (5 bases). Trimming stripped 5 bases from V and 3 bases from J, with 13 bases between. CDR1 is LNHDA and CDR2 is SQIVND in the germline V gene (reference sequence). The CDR3 runs to 15 residues. CDR3 in amino acids: CASSLVAGPNEKLFF. The CDR3 DNA follows: TGTGCCAGTAGTTTGGTTGCGGGACCTAATGAAAAACTGTTTTTT.

The CDR3 DNA is TGCGCCAGCAGCCAAGACTACAGTGCTAACTATGGCTACACCTTC. This translates into CASSQDYSANYGYTF. The rearrangement joins TRBV4-3 to TRBJ1-2; D is ambiguous. CDR3 length equals 15 residues. V was pared by 0 bases and J by 0 bases, with 8 bases between. CDR1 and CDR2 from the germline V gene are LGHNA and YSLEER.

The rearrangement joins TRBV19 to TRBJ2-2; D remains ambiguous. Germline V gives CDR1 LNHDA, CDR2 SQIVND (reference sequence). CDR3 length: 15 amino acids. V gave up 0 bases and J gave up 2 bases, with 7 bases separating them. The CDR3 sequence is CASSIDSSNTGELFF. The CDR3 nucleotides read TGTGCCAGTAGTATAGATTCCAGTAACACCGGGGAGCTGTTTTTT.

The rearrangement uses TRBV5-1 and TRBJ1-4; weak D call: TRBD1 (6 bases). Germline assignment: CDR1 SGHRS and CDR2 YFSETQ. The CDR3 has 15 amino acids. Trimming took off 4 bases at V and 4 bases at J, with 14 bases between the two ends. This CDR3 is CASSIQGLSNEKLFF. CDR3 nucleotide sequence: TGCGCCAGCAGCATACAGGGTCTCAGTAATGAAAAACTGTTTTTT.

The chain has TRBV5-4 and TRBJ2-1; a possible D gene is TRBD2 (6 bases). CDR1 SGHNT and CDR2 YYREEE come from the germline V gene (reference sequence). The CDR3 has 17 residues. V lost 4 bases and J 0 bases, leaving 17 bases between the germline ends. The CDR3 region has the DNA TGTGCCAGCAGCCTAGTCGGGGGTGGTCGCTCCTACAATGAGCAGTTCTTC. This gives the protein CASSLVGGGRSYNEQFF.

The rearrangement joins TRBV4-2 to TRBJ1-2; 8 bases agree with TRBD1. From germline, CDR1 is LGHNA and CDR2 YNFKEQ. The CDR3 consists of 15 residues. Unmatched junction bases numbered 6, after V lost 0 bases and J lost 6 bases. CDR3 amino acids: CASSQDLGQEDGYTF. CDR3 nucleotide sequence: TGTGCCAGCAGCCAAGACTTGGGACAGGAGGATGGCTACACCTTC.